These T cell receptor beta chains were read from a single sample in a study of T cells in Graves' hyperthyroidism and ophthalmopathy. Via MiXCR, TCRdb re-called the multiplex PCR reads, giving one row per CDR3 protein. Here the sample spans approximately 520,000 distinct CDR3 sequences, less than 25% being singletons. The sample taken for sequencing was blood. The source is a man younger than 35 with Graves' hyperthyroidism. CDR3s include the opening cysteine and the closing phenylalanine or tryptophan. Each record gives: D gene, J gene, clone size, V gene, CDR3 DNA, CDR3 protein. A D gene is named only where the DNA matches it firmly. Where a row states a size, it is once, few, many or the class of an expanded clone; other rows omit it.

D gene: TRBD1
J gene: TRBJ1-2
clone size: many
V gene: TRBV30
CDR3 DNA: TGTGCCTGGATATGGGACAGCTATGGCTACACCTTC
CDR3 protein: CAWIWDSYGYTF

D gene: -
J gene: TRBJ1-1
clone size: many
V gene: TRBV6-1
CDR3 DNA: TGTGCCAGCAGTGAAGCTAAGAGTAACACTGAAGCTTTCTTT
CDR3 protein: CASSEAKSNTEAFF

D gene: TRBD1
J gene: TRBJ1-5
clone size: few
V gene: TRBV19
CDR3 DNA: TGTGCCAGTAGTATTAGGGGGCCCTTGAAGCCCCAGCATTTT
CDR3 protein: CASSIRGPLKPQHF

D gene: -
J gene: TRBJ2-5
clone size: many
V gene: TRBV15
CDR3 DNA: TGTGCCACCAGCAGAGATGGGGCCAAAGGAGAGACCCAGTACTTC
CDR3 protein: CATSRDGAKGETQYF

D gene: -
J gene: TRBJ1-5
clone size: few
V gene: TRBV30
CDR3 DNA: TGTGCCTGGAGTACTAGAAGAAATCAGCCCCAGCATTTT
CDR3 protein: CAWSTRRNQPQHF

D gene: -
J gene: TRBJ2-7
clone size: -
V gene: TRBV12-3/TRBV12-4
CDR3 DNA: TGTGCCAGCAGCCTAGGACGGGGGATATACGAGCAGTACTTC
CDR3 protein: CASSLGRGIYEQYF

D gene: TRBD1
J gene: TRBJ2-7
clone size: many
V gene: TRBV19
CDR3 DNA: TGTGCCAGTAGTCTCTCGGGACAGTTCTACGAGCAGTACTTC
CDR3 protein: CASSLSGQFYEQYF

D gene: -
J gene: TRBJ1-1
clone size: -
V gene: TRBV7-8
CDR3 DNA: TGTGCCAGCAGCGAAACGACAGGACGAGCTTTCTTT
CDR3 protein: CASSETTGRAFF

D gene: -
J gene: TRBJ2-5
clone size: many
V gene: TRBV20-1
CDR3 DNA: TGCAGTGCTTCCACCCCCCCCGGGGGGCTAGAGACCCAGTACTTC
CDR3 protein: CSASTPPGGLETQYF

D gene: TRBD1
J gene: TRBJ1-1
clone size: many
V gene: TRBV7-8
CDR3 DNA: TGTGCCAGCAGCTTAGTAGAGGGCAAGACAGGGGGTGCGCGAGCTTTCTTT
CDR3 protein: CASSLVEGKTGGARAFF

D gene: TRBD1
J gene: TRBJ2-2
clone size: many
V gene: TRBV27
CDR3 DNA: TGTGCCAGCACCCAGACAGGGGATACCGGGGAGCTGTTTTTT
CDR3 protein: CASTQTGDTGELFF

D gene: TRBD1
J gene: TRBJ1-5
clone size: many
V gene: TRBV28
CDR3 DNA: TGTGCCAGCAGTCCACGACAGGGGAAAGGTGGTCAGCCCCAGCATTTT
CDR3 protein: CASSPRQGKGGQPQHF

D gene: TRBD1
J gene: TRBJ1-5
clone size: many
V gene: TRBV19
CDR3 DNA: TGTGCCAGTAGGGACAGGGGGCGGGAGCCCCAGCATTTT
CDR3 protein: CASRDRGREPQHF

D gene: -
J gene: TRBJ2-5
clone size: many
V gene: TRBV3-1
CDR3 DNA: TGTGCCAGCAGCCAAGTGAGGGGGCAAGAGACCCAGTACTTC
CDR3 protein: CASSQVRGQETQYF

D gene: -
J gene: TRBJ2-7
clone size: -
V gene: TRBV7-2
CDR3 DNA: TGTGCCAGCAGCTTAGACGCAGGGAACCACTACGAGCAGTACTTC
CDR3 protein: CASSLDAGNHYEQYF

D gene: TRBD1
J gene: TRBJ1-1
clone size: few
V gene: TRBV20-1
CDR3 DNA: TGCAGTGCCGACCCCCCAGGGGGGAACACTGAAGCTTTCTTT
CDR3 protein: CSADPPGGNTEAFF

D gene: -
J gene: TRBJ1-1
clone size: few
V gene: TRBV20-1
CDR3 DNA: TGCAGTGCTACCAAGCTCGTAATGAACACTGAAGCTTTCTTT
CDR3 protein: CSATKLVMNTEAFF

D gene: TRBD1
J gene: TRBJ2-4
clone size: many
V gene: TRBV20-1
CDR3 DNA: TGCAGTGCTCAAACAGGGGTTTTGGCCAAAAACATTCAGTACTTC
CDR3 protein: CSAQTGVLAKNIQYF

D gene: -
J gene: TRBJ1-5
clone size: many
V gene: TRBV30
CDR3 DNA: TGTGCCTGGAGTGTACCCGGGACTGCGGGGCGACCCCAGCATTTT
CDR3 protein: CAWSVPGTAGRPQHF

D gene: -
J gene: TRBJ1-2
clone size: many
V gene: TRBV6-5
CDR3 DNA: TGTGCCAGCAGTACCGGGCGGCGGGGAGGCTACACCTTC
CDR3 protein: CASSTGRRGGYTF

D gene: TRBD1
J gene: TRBJ2-5
clone size: many
V gene: TRBV5-5
CDR3 DNA: TGTGCCAGCAGCCCGCGACAGGGTGGCGAGACCCAGTACTTC
CDR3 protein: CASSPRQGGETQYF

D gene: TRBD2
J gene: TRBJ2-7
clone size: many
V gene: TRBV30
CDR3 DNA: TGTGCCTGGTCGGTGGGAGGGGCTTACGAGCAGTACTTC
CDR3 protein: CAWSVGGAYEQYF

D gene: TRBD1
J gene: TRBJ1-1
clone size: few
V gene: TRBV12-3/TRBV12-4
CDR3 DNA: TGTGCCAGCAGTTTATCCGACAGGGGGTACACTGAAGCTTTCTTT
CDR3 protein: CASSLSDRGYTEAFF

D gene: -
J gene: TRBJ2-7
clone size: many
V gene: TRBV5-1
CDR3 DNA: TGCGCCAGCAGCTTGGGTAACGGGGACGAGCAGTACTTC
CDR3 protein: CASSLGNGDEQYF

D gene: TRBD1
J gene: TRBJ1-2
clone size: many
V gene: TRBV12-3/TRBV12-4
CDR3 DNA: TGTGCCAGCAGCCCCCGGGACAGGGATGGCTACACCTTC
CDR3 protein: CASSPRDRDGYTF

D gene: -
J gene: TRBJ2-7
clone size: many
V gene: TRBV24-1
CDR3 DNA: TGTGCCACCAGTGATTCAGGGGAATCGGGGGAGCAGTACTTC
CDR3 protein: CATSDSGESGEQYF

D gene: -
J gene: TRBJ1-1
clone size: many
V gene: TRBV19
CDR3 DNA: TGTGCCACCCAACTGATGGGGGAGAATAGGAACACTGAAGCTTTCTTT
CDR3 protein: CATQLMGENRNTEAFF

D gene: -
J gene: TRBJ1-2
clone size: many
V gene: TRBV24-1
CDR3 DNA: TGTGCCACCAGTGATGCAGGCTATGGCTACACCTTC
CDR3 protein: CATSDAGYGYTF

D gene: TRBD1
J gene: TRBJ2-7
clone size: many
V gene: TRBV5-3
CDR3 DNA: TGTGCCACCTCAAAAAGGGGACAGGGGGTCTACGAGCAGTACTTC
CDR3 protein: CATSKRGQGVYEQYF

D gene: -
J gene: TRBJ2-7
clone size: many
V gene: TRBV7-9
CDR3 DNA: TGTGCCAGCAGCCAAGCAGAATACGAGCAGTACTTC
CDR3 protein: CASSQAEYEQYF

D gene: TRBD1
J gene: TRBJ1-5
clone size: many
V gene: TRBV28
CDR3 DNA: TGTGCCAGCAGTACGAATTCAGGGGGCGGTCAGCCCCAGCATTTT
CDR3 protein: CASSTNSGGGQPQHF

D gene: -
J gene: TRBJ1-2
clone size: many
V gene: TRBV7-8
CDR3 DNA: TGTGCCAGCAGCTTACGTCGGGACACAATATATGGCTACACCTTC
CDR3 protein: CASSLRRDTIYGYTF

D gene: -
J gene: TRBJ1-2
clone size: many
V gene: TRBV6-1
CDR3 DNA: TGTGCCAGCAGTGAACCCCCGGGCGGCTACACCTTC
CDR3 protein: CASSEPPGGYTF

D gene: -
J gene: TRBJ1-2
clone size: many
V gene: TRBV20-1
CDR3 DNA: TGCAGTGCGATAGAGTTAGAGGGGTTTGATGGCTACACCTTC
CDR3 protein: CSAIELEGFDGYTF

D gene: TRBD2
J gene: TRBJ2-2
clone size: -
V gene: TRBV27
CDR3 DNA: TGTGCCAGCAGTTCGATAGCGGGGGGGCCTAACACCGGGGAGCTGTTTTTT
CDR3 protein: CASSSIAGGPNTGELFF

D gene: -
J gene: TRBJ1-1
clone size: few
V gene: TRBV7-3
CDR3 DNA: TGTGCCAGCAGCAAATACATGAACACTGAAGCTTTCTTT
CDR3 protein: CASSKYMNTEAFF

D gene: -
J gene: TRBJ1-6
clone size: -
V gene: TRBV11-2
CDR3 DNA: TGTGCCAGCAGCTTAGTCGTGGTCTCAGGGGCTAATTCACCCCTCCACTTT
CDR3 protein: CASSLVVVSGANSPLHF

D gene: -
J gene: TRBJ2-5
clone size: many
V gene: TRBV12-3/TRBV12-4
CDR3 DNA: TGTGCCAGCAGTTTGAACTATCAAGAGACCCAGTACTTC
CDR3 protein: CASSLNYQETQYF

D gene: -
J gene: TRBJ1-1
clone size: many
V gene: TRBV11-3
CDR3 DNA: TGTGCCAGCAGCGCCGCTTACAGGAACACTGAAGCTTTCTTT
CDR3 protein: CASSAAYRNTEAFF

D gene: -
J gene: TRBJ1-2
clone size: many
V gene: TRBV6-1
CDR3 DNA: TGTGCCACCCTGCCAACGGGGAGCTATGGCTACACCTTC
CDR3 protein: CATLPTGSYGYTF

D gene: -
J gene: TRBJ1-1
clone size: -
V gene: TRBV12-3/TRBV12-4
CDR3 DNA: TGTGCCAGCAGTTTGTGGGGTCGGAACACTGAAGCTTTCTTT
CDR3 protein: CASSLWGRNTEAFF